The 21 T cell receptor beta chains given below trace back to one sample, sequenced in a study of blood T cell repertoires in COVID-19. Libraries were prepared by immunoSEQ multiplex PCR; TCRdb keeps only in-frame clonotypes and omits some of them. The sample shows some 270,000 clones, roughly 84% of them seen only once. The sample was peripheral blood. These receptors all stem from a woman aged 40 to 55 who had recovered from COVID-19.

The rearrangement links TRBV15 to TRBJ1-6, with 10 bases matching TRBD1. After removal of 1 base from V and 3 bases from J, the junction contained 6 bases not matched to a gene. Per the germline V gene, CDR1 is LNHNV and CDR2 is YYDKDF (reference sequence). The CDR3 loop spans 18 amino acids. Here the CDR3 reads CATSRVAGTGVYNSPLHF. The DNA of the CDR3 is TGTGCCACCAGCAGAGTGGCTGGGACAGGGGTCTATAATTCACCCCTCCACTTT.

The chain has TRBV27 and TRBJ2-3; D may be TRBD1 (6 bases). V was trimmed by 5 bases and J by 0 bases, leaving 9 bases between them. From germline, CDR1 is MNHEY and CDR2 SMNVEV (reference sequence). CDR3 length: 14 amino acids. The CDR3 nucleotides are TGTGCCAGCAGTCGGCAGGGGAGCACAGATACGCAGTATTTT. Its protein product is CASSRQGSTDTQYF.

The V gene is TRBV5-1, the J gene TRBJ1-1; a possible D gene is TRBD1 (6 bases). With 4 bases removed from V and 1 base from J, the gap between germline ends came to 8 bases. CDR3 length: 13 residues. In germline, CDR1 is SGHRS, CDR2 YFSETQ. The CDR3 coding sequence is TGCGCCAGCAGCCGGACAGAGAACACTGAAGCTTTCTTT. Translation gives CASSRTENTEAFF. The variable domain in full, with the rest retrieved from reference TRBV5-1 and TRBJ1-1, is KAGVTQTPRYLIKTRGQQVTLSCSPISGHRSVSWYQQTPGQGLQFLFEYFSETQRNKGNFPGRFSGRQFSNSRSEMNVSTLELGDSALYLCASSRTENTEAFFGQGTRLTVV.

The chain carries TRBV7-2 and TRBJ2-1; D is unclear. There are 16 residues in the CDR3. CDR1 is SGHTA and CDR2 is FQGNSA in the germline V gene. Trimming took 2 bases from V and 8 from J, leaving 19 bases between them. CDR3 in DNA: TGTGCCAGCAGCTTACTTCCTGATGGTCGGTTTGATGAGCAGTTCTTC. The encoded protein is CASSLLPDGRFDEQFF.

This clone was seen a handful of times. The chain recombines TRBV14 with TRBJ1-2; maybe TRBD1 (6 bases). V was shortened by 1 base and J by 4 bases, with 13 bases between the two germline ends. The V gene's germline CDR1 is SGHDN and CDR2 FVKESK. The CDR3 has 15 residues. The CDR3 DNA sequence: TGTGCCAGCAGCCAAGGAAATGGCAGGGGCTATGGCTACACCTTC. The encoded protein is CASSQGNGRGYGYTF.

CDR3 in amino acids: CASSLAGASTGELFF. In DNA form, the CDR3 reads TGCGCCAGCTCCTTAGCGGGGGCCTCCACCGGGGAGCTGTTTTTT. The V and J genes are TRBV4-1 and TRBJ2-2, with TRBD2 matching 9 bases. The V gene end was trimmed by 8 bases and the J gene end by 4 bases; junction bases not matched to a gene: 8. In germline, CDR1 is MGHRA, CDR2 YSYEKL. The CDR3 length is 15 residues.

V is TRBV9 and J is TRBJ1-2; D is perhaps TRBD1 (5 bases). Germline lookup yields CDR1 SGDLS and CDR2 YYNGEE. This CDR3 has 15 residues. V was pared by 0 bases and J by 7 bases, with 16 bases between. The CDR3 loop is CASSVGGTPSGGYTF. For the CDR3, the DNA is TGTGCCAGCAGCGTAGGGGGCACCCCAAGTGGTGGCTACACCTTC.

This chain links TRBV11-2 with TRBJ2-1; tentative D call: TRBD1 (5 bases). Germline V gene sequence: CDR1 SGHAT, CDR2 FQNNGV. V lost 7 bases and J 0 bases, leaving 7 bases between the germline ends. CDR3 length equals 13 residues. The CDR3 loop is CASKGNSYNEQFF. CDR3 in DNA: TGTGCCAGCAAGGGGAACTCCTACAATGAGCAGTTCTTC.

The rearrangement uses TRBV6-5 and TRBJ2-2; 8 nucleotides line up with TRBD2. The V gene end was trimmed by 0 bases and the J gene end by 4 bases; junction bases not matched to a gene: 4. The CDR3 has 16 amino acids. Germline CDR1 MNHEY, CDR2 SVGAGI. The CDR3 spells CASSYSRGGLTGELFF. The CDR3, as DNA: TGTGCCAGCAGTTACTCACGGGGGGGCCTCACCGGGGAGCTGTTTTTT.

The CDR3 DNA follows: TGTGCCAGCAGCCAGATCGGACGAGGGGACTCGGATGGCTACACCTTC. Amino acid sequence: CASSQIGRGDSDGYTF. V gene TRBV14 combines with J gene TRBJ1-2; the D gene is possibly TRBD1 (5 bases). V dropped 3 bases and J dropped 6 bases, with 20 bases sitting between them. There are 16 residues in the CDR3. Germline lookup yields CDR1 SGHDN and CDR2 FVKESK.

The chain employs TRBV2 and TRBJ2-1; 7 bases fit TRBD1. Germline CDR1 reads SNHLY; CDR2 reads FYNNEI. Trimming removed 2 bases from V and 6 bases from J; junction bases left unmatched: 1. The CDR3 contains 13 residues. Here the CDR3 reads CASSEWDSNEQFF. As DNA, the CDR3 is TGTGCCAGCAGTGAATGGGACAGCAATGAGCAGTTCTTC.

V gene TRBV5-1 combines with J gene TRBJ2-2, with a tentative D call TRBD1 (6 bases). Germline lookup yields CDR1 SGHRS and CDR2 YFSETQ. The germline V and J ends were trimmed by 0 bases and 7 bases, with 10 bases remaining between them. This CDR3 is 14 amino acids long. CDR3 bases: TGCGCCAGCAGCTTGGACAGGGATGGCGGGGAGCTGTTTTTT. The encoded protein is CASSLDRDGGELFF.

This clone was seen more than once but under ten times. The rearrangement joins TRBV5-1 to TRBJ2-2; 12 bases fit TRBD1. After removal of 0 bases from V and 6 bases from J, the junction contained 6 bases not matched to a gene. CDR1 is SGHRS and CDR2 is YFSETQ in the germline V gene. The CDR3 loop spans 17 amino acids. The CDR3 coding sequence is TGCGCCAGCAGCTTGGGGGACAGGGGGCGAAGAGCCGGGGAGCTGTTTTTT. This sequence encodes CASSLGDRGRRAGELFF. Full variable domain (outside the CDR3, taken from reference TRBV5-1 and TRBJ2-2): KAGVTQTPRYLIKTRGQQVTLSCSPISGHRSVSWYQQTPGQGLQFLFEYFSETQRNKGNFPGRFSGRQFSNSRSEMNVSTLELGDSALYLCASSLGDRGRRAGELFFGEGSRLTVL.

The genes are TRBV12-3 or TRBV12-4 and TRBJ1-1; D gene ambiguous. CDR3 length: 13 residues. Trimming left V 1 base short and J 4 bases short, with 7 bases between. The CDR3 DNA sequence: TGTGCCAGCAGTTTAGGGGAGGGCACTGAAGCTTTCTTT. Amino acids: CASSLGEGTEAFF.

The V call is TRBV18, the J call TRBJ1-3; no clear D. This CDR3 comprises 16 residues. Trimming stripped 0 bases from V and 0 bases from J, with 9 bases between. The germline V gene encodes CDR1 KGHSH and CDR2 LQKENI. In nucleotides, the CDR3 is TGTGCCAGCTCACCACCGTTTCAGTCCTCTGGAAACACCATATATTTT. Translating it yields CASSPPFQSSGNTIYF.

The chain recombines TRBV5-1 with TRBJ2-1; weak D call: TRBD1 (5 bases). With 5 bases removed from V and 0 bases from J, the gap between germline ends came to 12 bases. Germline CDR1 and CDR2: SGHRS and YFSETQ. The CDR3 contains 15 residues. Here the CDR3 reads CASRRDSFSYNEQFF. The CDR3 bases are TGCGCCAGCAGGCGAGACAGTTTCTCCTACAATGAGCAGTTCTTC.

CDR3 sequence: CASSPAEAGGNTIYF. The CDR3 DNA follows: TGTGCCAGCAGCCCCGCCGAAGCGGGCGGAAACACCATATATTTT. The V call is TRBV5-4, the J call TRBJ1-3; no firm D call. This CDR3 has 15 amino acids. The V gene lost 4 bases and the J gene lost 4 bases, with 15 bases spanning the gap. Germline CDR1 reads SGHNT; CDR2 reads YYREEE (reference sequence).

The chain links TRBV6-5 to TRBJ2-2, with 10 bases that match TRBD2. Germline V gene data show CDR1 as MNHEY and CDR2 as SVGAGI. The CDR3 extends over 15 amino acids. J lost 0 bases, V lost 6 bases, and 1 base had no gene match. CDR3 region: CASRLAGANTGELFF. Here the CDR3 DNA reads TGTGCCAGCAGGCTAGCGGGGGCGAACACCGGGGAGCTGTTTTTT.

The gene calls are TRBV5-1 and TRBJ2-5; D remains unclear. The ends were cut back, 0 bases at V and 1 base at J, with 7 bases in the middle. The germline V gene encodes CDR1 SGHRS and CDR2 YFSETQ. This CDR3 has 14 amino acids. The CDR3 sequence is CASSLDSTQETQYF. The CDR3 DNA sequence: TGCGCCAGCAGCTTGGACAGTACCCAAGAGACCCAGTACTTC.

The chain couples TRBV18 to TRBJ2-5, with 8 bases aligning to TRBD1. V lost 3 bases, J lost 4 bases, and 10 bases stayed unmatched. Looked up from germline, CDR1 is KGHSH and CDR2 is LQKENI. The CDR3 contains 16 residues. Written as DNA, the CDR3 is TGTGCCAGCTCACCGTTAGTAGGGACAGGCGGAGAGACCCAGTACTTC. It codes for CASSPLVGTGGETQYF.

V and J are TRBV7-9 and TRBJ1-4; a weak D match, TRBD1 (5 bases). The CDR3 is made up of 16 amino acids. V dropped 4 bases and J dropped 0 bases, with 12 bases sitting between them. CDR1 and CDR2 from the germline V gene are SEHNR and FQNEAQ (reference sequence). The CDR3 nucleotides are TGTGCCAGCAGCTCAGTACGGGGGTCAACTAATGAAAAACTGTTTTTT. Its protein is CASSSVRGSTNEKLFF. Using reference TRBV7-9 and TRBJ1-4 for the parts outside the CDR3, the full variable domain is DTGVSQNPRHKITKRGQNVTFRCDPISEHNRLYWYRQTLGQGPEFLTYFQNEAQLEKSRLLSDRFSAERPKGSFSTLEIQRTEQGDSAMYLCASSSVRGSTNEKLFFGSGTQLSVL.